Sequencing of this TCR beta chain was carried out in a study of blood T cell repertoires in COVID-19. Background on the study: Acute-phase and convalescent COVID-19 samples originated in the United States, Italy and Spain. T cells, B-cell-depleted T cells, or PBMCs provided the cDNA or gDNA that served as material.

In this sample, this clone turned up a few times. J was trimmed by 3 bases and V by 6 bases; bases with no gene match: 8. CDR1 is SEHNR, CDR2 FQNEAQ, per germline (reference sequence). The CDR3 length is 15 residues. Methods used by the authors: The assay estimated nucleated cells by amplifying reference gene primers. Sequencing used immunoSEQ multiplex PCR; TCRdb keeps in-frame clones, though not all of them. For V, J and clone size, that table is used; D and trimming come from the DNA. Of 130,000 to 150,000 clones listed, roughly 90% are singletons. Specimen: peripheral blood. This chain links TRBV7-9 with TRBJ1-3, with 7 bases lining up with TRBD1. The origin of this receptor is a man aged 45-60 years with active or convalescent COVID-19. In DNA form, the CDR3 reads TGTGCCAGCAGGATGACAGGGAAGAGTGGAAACACCATATATTTT. Amino acid sequence: CASRMTGKSGNTIYF.